A selection of T cell receptor beta chains follows, all from one sample in a study of long-term antiretroviral therapy in people with HIV. Here immunoSEQ multiplex PCR was the method, and the copy in TCRdb shows in-frame clones only, minus some. The sample includes 42,000 or so clones, around 85% of them seen just once. The sequencing used unsorted PBMCs, collected 3.1 years after starting antiretroviral therapy. All receptors derive from a woman between 45 and 60 years old with HIV. Each CDR3 is given with its conserved first and last residue. The D gene is left open where the match is weak. Rows give clone size only sometimes, using once, few, many, or a class for an expanded clone.

TRBJ2-5 | - | TRBV11-2 | - | TGTGCCAGCAGCTTAGCTCGAGAGACCCAGTACTTC | CASSLARETQYF
TRBJ1-2 | - | TRBV6-5 | TRBD1 | TGTGCCAGCAGTCTCCGACAGGGGGATGGCTACACCTTC | CASSLRQGDGYTF
TRBJ1-5 | - | TRBV5-1 | - | TGCGCCAGCAGCTTTAAGTTCGGGTTAAATCAGCCCCAGCATTTT | CASSFKFGLNQPQHF
TRBJ2-5 | - | TRBV4-1 | - | TGCGCCAGCAGCCAAGAAAATATGGGACTCACTCAAGAGACCCAGTACTTC | CASSQENMGLTQETQYF
TRBJ2-7 | once | TRBV6-6 | TRBD1 | TGTGCCAGCAGTCGGATGACAGGGGGCGCCTACGAGCAGTACTTC | CASSRMTGGAYEQYF
TRBJ2-7 | once | TRBV27 | TRBD1 | TGTGCCAGCAGTTGGGTGACAGGGTACGAGCAGTACTTC | CASSWVTGYEQYF
TRBJ2-6 | - | TRBV29-1 | - | TGCAGCGGCCAATCCCGTACCTCCTCTGGGGCCAACGTCCTGACTTTC | CSGQSRTSSGANVLTF
TRBJ2-1 | - | TRBV9 | - | TGTGCCAGCAGCGTAGGCGGAAGCGGGCCCGCCTACAATGAGCAGTTCTTC | CASSVGGSGPAYNEQFF
TRBJ2-2 | - | TRBV4-1 | - | TGCGCCAGCAGCCAAGAAGAAGGGGTCCTCACCGGGGAGCTGTTTTTT | CASSQEEGVLTGELFF
TRBJ2-3 | once | TRBV5-1 | - | TGCGCCAGCAGCCTGGCGGCTAGAGGCACAGATACGCAGTATTTT | CASSLAARGTDTQYF
TRBJ2-7 | - | TRBV5-3 | TRBD2 | TGTGCCAGAAGCCCATGGACTAGCGGGGGTATATACGAGCAGTACTTC | CARSPWTSGGIYEQYF
TRBJ2-7 | - | TRBV28 | TRBD1 | TGTGCCAGCAGACCACAGGGGTACGAGCAGTACTTC | CASRPQGYEQYF
TRBJ1-3 | - | TRBV7-9 | - | TGTGCCAGCAGCTTGGGGGCCCCCTCTGGAAACACCATATATTTT | CASSLGAPSGNTIYF
TRBJ2-7 | - | TRBV5-5 | - | TGTGCCAGCAGCTCCGGGTCCTACGAGCAGTACTTC | CASSSGSYEQYF
TRBJ2-5 | - | TRBV14 | - | TGTGCCAGCAGCCAAGATCCTTACAGGGTTAGCTGGAAGACCCAGTACTTC | CASSQDPYRVSWKTQYF
TRBJ1-1 | - | TRBV6-5 | - | TGTGCCAGCACCCCGGGGGTCGGAAACACTGAAGCTTTCTTT | CASTPGVGNTEAFF
TRBJ2-3 | - | TRBV29-1 | TRBD1 | TGCAGCGGTAGACAGGGGGCGGATACGCAGTATTTT | CSGRQGADTQYF
TRBJ2-4 | - | TRBV11-1 | TRBD1 | TGTGCCAGCAGCTCCCGGGACAGGGGGGGTGTAAACATTCAGTACTTC | CASSSRDRGGVNIQYF
TRBJ2-1 | - | TRBV7-2 | - | TGTGCCAGCAGCTCTCAACTGGGGGCTTACAATGAGCAGTTCTTC | CASSSQLGAYNEQFF
TRBJ1-2 | - | TRBV5-6 | - | TGTGCCAGCAGCTTGAGAGGGGTTTGGGTCTATGGCTACACCTTC | CASSLRGVWVYGYTF
TRBJ2-1 | - | TRBV10-3 | - | TGTGCCACCGGACAAAACAATGAGCAGTTCTTC | CATGQNNEQFF
TRBJ1-1 | few | TRBV19 | - | TGTGCCAGTAGTAGGGAACAAGGTTACACTGAAGCTTTCTTT | CASSREQGYTEAFF
TRBJ1-1 | - | TRBV10-3 | - | TGTGCCATCAGCGAAGGGTGGAACACTGAAGCTTTCTTT | CAISEGWNTEAFF
TRBJ1-3 | once | TRBV30 | - | TGTGCCTGGAAACAGGCGCCTGGAAACACCATATATTTT | CAWKQAPGNTIYF
TRBJ1-4 | - | TRBV11-2 | - | TGTGCCAGCAGCAGAGACGGGTCTAATGAAAAACTGTTTTTT | CASSRDGSNEKLFF
TRBJ1-5 | - | TRBV27 | - | TGTGCCAGCAGTTTGAGGGCAGGGCGTCAGCCCCAGCATTTT | CASSLRAGRQPQHF
TRBJ2-7 | - | TRBV4-1 | TRBD1 | TGCGCCAGCAGCCAAGGGGGCCGGGACAGCTCCTACGAGCAGTACTTC | CASSQGGRDSSYEQYF
TRBJ2-7 | once | TRBV2 | TRBD1 | TGTGCCAGCAAATCCGTCGAGGACAGGCTACAGCAGTACTTC | CASKSVEDRLQQYF
TRBJ2-1 | - | TRBV21-1 | - | TGTGCCAGCAGCAGACGACTAGCGAGCTCCTACAATGAGCAGTTCTTC | CASSRRLASSYNEQFF
TRBJ2-3 | - | TRBV5-1 | TRBD1 | TGCGCCAGCAGCATGGGACAGCCCACAGATACGCAGTATTTT | CASSMGQPTDTQYF
TRBJ2-5 | - | TRBV30 | - | TGTGCCTGGACTCCGCTCGGGGAGACCCAGTACTTC | CAWTPLGETQYF
TRBJ2-7 | - | TRBV5-1 | - | TGCGCCAGCAGCTTGGCAACCGGGACCTACGAGCAGTACTTC | CASSLATGTYEQYF
TRBJ1-2 | - | TRBV7-8 | - | TGTGCCAGCAGCTTAGAAGCGGGGGGTGGCTACACCTTC | CASSLEAGGGYTF
TRBJ1-6 | - | TRBV7-6 | - | TGTGCCAGCAGCTTAGATACTCCAGATAATTCACCCCTCCACTTT | CASSLDTPDNSPLHF
TRBJ2-5 | - | TRBV7-6 | - | TGTGCCAGCAGCTTAGAGGAATTGAAGACCCAGTACTTC | CASSLEELKTQYF
TRBJ2-2 | - | TRBV9 | - | TGTGCCAGCAGGTACGGGAACACCGGGGAGCTGTTTTTT | CASRYGNTGELFF